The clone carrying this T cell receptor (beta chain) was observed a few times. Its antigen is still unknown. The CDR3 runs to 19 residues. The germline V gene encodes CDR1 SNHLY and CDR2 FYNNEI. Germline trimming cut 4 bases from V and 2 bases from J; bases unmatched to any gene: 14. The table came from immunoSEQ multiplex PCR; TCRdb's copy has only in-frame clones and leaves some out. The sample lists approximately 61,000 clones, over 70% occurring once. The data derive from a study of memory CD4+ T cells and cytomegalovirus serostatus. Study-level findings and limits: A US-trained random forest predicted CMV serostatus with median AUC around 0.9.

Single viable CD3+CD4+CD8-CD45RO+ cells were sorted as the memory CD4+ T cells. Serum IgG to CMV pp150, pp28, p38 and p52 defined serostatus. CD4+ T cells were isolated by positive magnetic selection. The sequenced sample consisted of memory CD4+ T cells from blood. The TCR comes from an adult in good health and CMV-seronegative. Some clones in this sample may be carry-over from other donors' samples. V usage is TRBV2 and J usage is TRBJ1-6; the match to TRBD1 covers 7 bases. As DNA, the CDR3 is TGTGCCAGCAGTGCGGGACAGATCTGGGAGAGCGCCTATAATTCACCCCTCCACTTT. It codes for CASSAGQIWESAYNSPLHF.